The source of this T cell receptor (beta chain) is a study of response to subunit inactivated influenza vaccine. The study, taken as a whole, reports: Each seasonal influenza vaccination, the authors suggested, recruits few new T cells.

This CDR3 spans 15 amino acids. Germline V gene data show CDR1 as LGHDT and CDR2 as YNNKEL (reference sequence). V was shortened by 4 bases and J by 6 bases, with 16 bases between the two germline ends. TCRdb recomputed calls from the RT-PCR reads with MiXCR, one row per CDR3 protein. This sample has about 700,000 distinct CDR3 sequences; 11% to 15% occur once, and the top ten carry 7.5% to 8%. Worth noting for this clonotype: What it binds is not known.

The source material was PBMCs from blood, sampled less than 15 days before vaccination. The chain employs TRBV3-1 and TRBJ2-1; weak D call: TRBD2 (7 bases). This clonotype was obtained from a man aged 50 to 60 who received an inactivated influenza vaccine. CDR3 residues: CASSLLGGAGNEQFF. CDR3 bases: TGTGCCAGCAGCCTGTTAGGGGGGGCCGGCAATGAGCAGTTCTTC.